These 27 T cell receptor beta chains were sequenced from one sample in a study of molecular identifiers for immune sequencing clone quantification. From the PCR reads, TCRdb called clonotypes with MiXCR, one entry per CDR3 protein. The sample holds about 65,000 distinct CDR3 sequences, approximately 17% seen once. The specimen was naive CD8+ T cells from blood, with Jurkat cell RNA spiked in. Described subset: FACS-sorted CD8+CD4-CCR7+CD45RA+ naive T cells. The receptors originated from a human donor in good health. Some libraries in this study had Jurkat cell RNA spiked in.

This clonotype was seen ten or more times. Here the CDR3 DNA reads TGTGCCAGCAGTTACGACCGTGGGGAGCAGTACTTC. Translated: CASSYDRGEQYF. This chain connects TRBV6-5 to TRBJ2-7; D gene unclear. V lost 2 bases, J lost 7 bases, and 9 bases lay in between. This CDR3 has 12 amino acids. Per germline, CDR1 MNHEY and CDR2 SVGAGI.

This clonotype has ten or more counts. The gene calls are TRBV7-2 and TRBJ1-1, with 7 bases matching TRBD1. The CDR3 consists of 12 residues. V gave up 4 bases and J gave up 8 bases; unmatched junction bases: 4. The V gene's germline CDR1 is SGHTA and CDR2 FQGNSA. CDR3 nucleotides: TGTGCCAGCAGCTCACAGGGGACCGAAGCTTTCTTT. Amino acid sequence: CASSSQGTEAFF.

The CDR3 bases are TGTGCCAGCAGTCCTGCAGGGAACACCGGGGAGCTGTTTTTT. Protein: CASSPAGNTGELFF. The chain joins TRBV7-3 to TRBJ2-2, with D unresolved. This CDR3 is 14 amino acids long. CDR1 and CDR2 (germline): SGHTA, FQGTGA. V gave up 6 bases and J gave up 1 base, with 9 bases separating them.

This chain links TRBV30 with TRBJ2-7; 7 bases fit TRBD2. The V gene end was trimmed by 4 bases and the J gene end by 3 bases; junction bases not matched to a gene: 6. Germline CDR1 GTSNPN, CDR2 SVGIG (reference sequence). The CDR3 contains 13 residues. The CDR3 loop reads CAWISAGNYEQYF. Written as DNA, the CDR3 is TGTGCCTGGATTTCAGCGGGAAACTACGAGCAGTACTTC.

Only a few counts were recorded for this clonotype. The chain is built from TRBV3-1 and TRBJ2-7; possibly TRBD1 or TRBD2 for D (5 bases each). The length of the CDR3 is 15 residues. V lost 1 base and J 0 bases, leaving 10 bases between the germline ends. Germline-derived CDR1 and CDR2 are LGHDT and YNNKEL (reference sequence). The CDR3 sequence: CASSQAGTPSYEQYF. As DNA, the CDR3 is TGTGCCAGCAGCCAAGCGGGGACCCCCTCCTACGAGCAGTACTTC.

This clonotype was recorded at least ten times. This chain joins TRBV27 and TRBJ2-3, with TRBD2 matching 10 bases. The V gene's germline CDR1 is MNHEY and CDR2 SMNVEV (reference sequence). The CDR3 extends over 15 amino acids. V shed 6 bases and J 1 base; nucleotides not matched to a gene: 4. This chain's CDR3 is CASRATSGGTDTQYF. CDR3 coding DNA: TGTGCCAGCAGGGCCACTAGCGGGGGCACAGATACGCAGTATTTT.

The CDR3 sequence is CASSLSHADRVETQYF. The CDR3 DNA sequence: TGTGCCAGCAGCCTAAGCCACGCCGACAGGGTGGAGACCCAGTACTTC. The chain joins TRBV7-9 to TRBJ2-5; 7 bases are shared with TRBD1. The CDR3 is 16 amino acids. Per the germline V gene, CDR1 is SEHNR and CDR2 is FQNEAQ (reference sequence). V lost 5 bases to trimming and J lost 5 bases; unmatched junction nucleotides: 14.

This clonotype was detected ten times or more. This chain uses TRBV7-2 with TRBJ2-7; tentatively, D is TRBD1 or TRBD2 (6 bases each). V shed 1 base and J shed 2 bases, with 9 bases lying between them. The CDR3 is 14 residues long. Germline V gene sequence: CDR1 SGHTA, CDR2 FQGNSA. CDR3 protein: CASSLVGGPYEQYF. The CDR3, as DNA: TGTGCCAGCAGCTTAGTAGGGGGGCCCTACGAGCAGTACTTC.

This clonotype was recorded at least ten times. V gene TRBV10-3 combines with J gene TRBJ2-7; no reliable D call. Trimming removed 2 bases from V and 4 bases from J, with 6 bases in between. Germline-derived CDR1 and CDR2 are ENHRY and SYGVKD. The length of the CDR3 is 12 residues. CDR3 sequence: CAISEDWYEQYF. CDR3 nucleotide sequence: TGTGCCATCAGTGAGGACTGGTACGAGCAGTACTTC.

About this clonotype: A clone one base away is much larger, so this may be a read error. This sequence joins TRBV20-1 and TRBJ2-2; D perhaps matches TRBD2 (6 bases). Trimming took off 1 base at V and 6 bases at J, with 18 bases between the two ends. The CDR3 spans 16 residues. Per germline, CDR1 DFQATT and CDR2 SNEGSKA (reference sequence). In nucleotides, the CDR3 is TGCAGTGCTAGAGTGAAGACTAGGCCCCTCCCCGGGGAGCTGTTTTTT. Its translation: CSARVKTRPLPGELFF.

Turning to this clonotype: This may be a read error, as it is one base from a much larger clone. The rearrangement links TRBV24-1 to TRBJ2-7; D assignment may be TRBD1 or TRBD2 (5 bases each). Looked up from germline, CDR1 is KGHDR and CDR2 is SFDVKD. This CDR3 has 16 residues. Trimming left V 4 bases short and J 2 bases short, with 17 bases between. CDR3 bases: TGTGCCACCAGTGACCGACCGGGACGGCCCCCCTACGAGCAGTACTTC. Translation: CATSDRPGRPPYEQYF.

Turning to this clonotype: This may arise from a read error, as a much more abundant clone is one base away. The rearrangement links TRBV27 to TRBJ2-4, with D perhaps TRBD2 (5 bases). Germline CDR1 MNHEY, CDR2 SMNVEV (reference sequence). Trimming took 2 bases from V and 1 from J, leaving 18 bases between them. The CDR3 contains 18 residues. CDR3 in amino acids: CASSLIGAGVIAKNIQYF. The CDR3 bases are TGTGCCAGCAGTTTAATAGGTGCGGGCGTGATCGCCAAAAACATTCAGTACTTC.

This clonotype has a handful of counts. The rearrangement joins TRBV27 to TRBJ1-5; 7 bases align to TRBD1. V lost 8 bases, J lost 4 bases, and 8 bases stayed unmatched. Germline values: CDR1 MNHEY, CDR2 SMNVEV (reference sequence). The length of the CDR3 is 14 residues. Here the CDR3 DNA reads TGTGCCAGCGGAGAGGGGGCGGTTAATCAGCCCCAGCATTTT. This translates into CASGEGAVNQPQHF.

This clonotype has at least ten counts. This chain links TRBV20-1 with TRBJ2-2, with D hard to call. Deletions cut 5 bases from V and 1 base from J, with 8 bases between. The CDR3 covers 13 residues. CDR1 and CDR2 from the germline V gene are DFQATT and SNEGSKA (reference sequence). CDR3 sequence reads: CSAPTENTGELFF. CDR3 nucleotide sequence: TGCAGTGCTCCCACAGAGAACACCGGGGAGCTGTTTTTT.

In this sample, this clonotype turned up many times. The J gene is TRBJ2-3, the V gene TRBV27; D is possibly TRBD2 (5 bases). Germline V CDR1 and CDR2: MNHEY, SMNVEV (reference sequence). The CDR3 totals 14 residues. With 0 bases removed from V and 4 bases from J, the gap between germline ends came to 8 bases. The CDR3 protein is CASSLSDFPDTQYF. The CDR3 DNA is TGTGCCAGCAGTTTATCGGACTTCCCAGATACGCAGTATTTT.

A remark on this clonotype: This may be a read error: a much more frequent sequence differs by one nucleotide. The rearrangement links TRBV5-3 to TRBJ2-5; maybe TRBD1 (6 bases). TRBV5-3 is marked as an open reading frame, function uncertain. This CDR3 contains 14 residues. The CDR3 bases are TGTGCCAGCAGCTGGGGAAGGGGGAAAGAGACCCAGCACTTC. Residues: CASSWGRGKETQHF.

This clonotype was detected ten times or more. The chain has TRBV5-5 and TRBJ2-3; TRBD2 matches at 9 bases. Unmatched junction bases numbered 11, after V lost 4 bases and J lost 2 bases. The germline V gene encodes CDR1 SGHKS and CDR2 YYEKEE (reference sequence). CDR3 length: 17 residues. The CDR3 sequence is CASSRRKREVLTDTQYF. The CDR3 nucleotides are TGTGCCAGCAGCCGGCGGAAGCGGGAGGTCCTCACAGATACGCAGTATTTT.

This clonotype occurred many times. This chain joins TRBV30 and TRBJ2-7; D unclear. The V end lost 3 bases, the J end lost 2 bases, and 14 bases lay between the germline ends. Germline V CDR1 and CDR2: GTSNPN, SVGIG (reference sequence). CDR3 size: 14 residues. The CDR3 reads CAWRVSGSAYEQYF. The CDR3 bases are TGTGCCTGGAGAGTAAGTGGGTCAGCCTACGAGCAGTACTTC.

Note on this clonotype: This may come from a read error, since a much larger clone is one base off. The chain combines TRBV27 with TRBJ2-7; TRBD2 aligns across 9 bases. The CDR3 runs 13 residues. Germline loops: CDR1 MNHEY, CDR2 SMNVEV (reference sequence). This CDR3 reads CAGSLAGDREQYF. Written as DNA, the CDR3 is TGTGCCGGCAGTTTAGCGGGAGATAGGGAGCAGTACTTC.

This chain connects TRBV11-3 to TRBJ1-1; 7 bases agree with TRBD1. This CDR3 is built from 14 residues. From germline, CDR1 is SGHNT and CDR2 YENEEA. With V trimmed by 6 bases and J by 5 bases, 9 bases remained unmatched. The CDR3: CASRYRGWETEAFF. CDR3 sequence (DNA): TGTGCCAGCAGGTACAGGGGATGGGAGACTGAAGCTTTCTTT.

Ten or more counts support this clonotype. The chain has TRBV7-9 and TRBJ2-3; TRBD2 agrees at 9 bases. Germline trimming cut 2 bases from V and 2 bases from J; bases unmatched to any gene: 5. The V gene's germline CDR1 is SEHNR and CDR2 FQNEAQ (reference sequence). This CDR3 has 16 amino acids. The CDR3 region is CASSLLAGEITDTQYF. In DNA, the CDR3 is TGTGCCAGCAGCTTATTAGCGGGAGAAATCACAGATACGCAGTATTTT.

This clonotype was detected ten times or more. This sequence joins TRBV27 and TRBJ1-1; D is perhaps TRBD1 (6 bases). This CDR3 is built from 13 residues. V lost 5 bases and J 5 bases, leaving 12 bases between the germline ends. Germline V CDR1 and CDR2: MNHEY, SMNVEV (reference sequence). CDR3 sequence (DNA): TGTGCCAGCAGTAGACAGGTGGGGACTGAAGCTTTCTTT. This gives the protein CASSRQVGTEAFF.

This clonotype was recorded many times. The CDR3 is CASSIGRGHGYTF. The CDR3 DNA follows: TGTGCCAGTAGTATAGGGAGGGGGCATGGCTACACCTTC. This chain links TRBV19 with TRBJ1-2; 7 positions match TRBD1. Germline values: CDR1 LNHDA, CDR2 SQIVND (reference sequence). The CDR3 loop spans 13 amino acids. V trimming: 1 base; J trimming: 6 bases; junction bases outside the gene matches: 2.

The chain couples TRBV4-2 to TRBJ2-7; D call uncertain. CDR3 length: 15 amino acids. V lost 4 bases, J lost 0 bases, and 13 bases lay in between. From germline, CDR1 is LGHNA and CDR2 YNFKEQ. CDR3 region: CASSPTARSSYEQYF. The CDR3 bases are TGTGCCAGCAGCCCCACCGCCCGGAGCTCCTACGAGCAGTACTTC.

Concerning this clonotype: An end of the junction differs from the germline gene, which may be a read error. The rearrangement joins TRBV7-7 to TRBJ2-1, with 10 bases fitting TRBD1. The CDR3 consists of 17 residues. Germline CDR1 reads SSHAT; CDR2 reads FNYEAQ (reference sequence). The CDR3: CASSLYLGDRGYNEQFF. The CDR3 DNA sequence: TGTGCTAGCAGCTTATACCTAGGGGACAGGGGCTACAATGAGCAGTTCTTC.

Points on this clonotype: Given a much more abundant clone one base away, this may be a read error. The chain carries TRBV7-6 and TRBJ2-7; tentative D call: TRBD2 (5 bases). V was trimmed by 1 base and J by 2 bases, leaving 9 bases between them. This CDR3 spans 14 amino acids. Germline V CDR1 and CDR2: SGHVS, FNYEAQ. Written as DNA, the CDR3 is TGTGCCAGCAGCTTAGAAACGGGAACCTACGAGCAGTACTTC. It encodes CASSLETGTYEQYF.

There are many counts of this clonotype. The chain recombines TRBV29-1 with TRBJ2-7, with D unclear. Trimming took off 4 bases at V and 1 base at J, with 11 bases between the two ends. Looked up from germline, CDR1 is SQVTM and CDR2 is ANQGSEA. This CDR3 is 13 amino acids long. DNA of the CDR3: TGCAGCGTTGTTGCGGTGTCGTCCTACGAGCAGTACTTC. It yields the protein CSVVAVSSYEQYF.